Listed here are 21 T cell receptor beta chains from one sample, sequenced in a study of cytotoxic CD8 clonotypes in ibrutinib-treated CLL. Some clones are missing from TCRdb's copy, which holds only in-frame ones; the method was immunoSEQ multiplex PCR. Of about 56,000 clones in the sample, 56% are singletons; the top ten hold just over 20%. The input for sequencing was PBMCs, taken after 24 months of ibrutinib treatment. These TCRs come from a human donor with chronic lymphocytic leukemia.

This chain links TRBV4-1 with TRBJ2-7; tentative D call: TRBD1 (6 bases). The V gene lost 1 base and the J gene lost 1 base, with 8 bases spanning the gap. The CDR3 totals 14 residues. CDR1 and CDR2 (germline): MGHRA, YSYEKL. The CDR3 is CASSQGDRSYEQYV. CDR3 bases: TGCGCCAGCAGCCAAGGTGACAGGTCCTACGAGCAGTACGTC.

This chain joins TRBV6-6 and TRBJ2-4; TRBD1 agrees at 7 bases. Per germline, CDR1 MNHNY and CDR2 SVGAGI (reference sequence). Trimming cost V 6 bases and J 9 bases; bases outside gene matches: 8. This CDR3 has 13 amino acids. In DNA, the CDR3 is TGTGCCAGCAGCCAACAGGGGAAAGGCATTCAGTACTTC. This codes for CASSQQGKGIQYF.

This chain links TRBV10-3 with TRBJ2-4; TRBD1 might be the D (6 bases). Looked up from germline, CDR1 is ENHRY and CDR2 is SYGVKD. The CDR3 length is 15 residues. The V end was cut by 4 bases, the J end by 7 bases, with 17 bases between. CDR3 residues: CAISGNPGAENIQYF. DNA of the CDR3: TGTGCCATCAGTGGGAACCCAGGGGCGGAGAACATTCAGTACTTC.

This clone was observed a few times. This chain links TRBV29-1 with TRBJ2-5; 7 bases match TRBD2. J was trimmed by 4 bases and V by 7 bases; bases with no gene match: 9. The CDR3 is made up of 13 amino acids. Germline-derived CDR1 and CDR2 are SQVTM and ANQGSEA. The CDR3 is CSAAGTTIETQYF. In nucleotides, the CDR3 is TGCAGCGCCGCTGGGACTACCATAGAGACCCAGTACTTC.

The V call is TRBV11-3, the J call TRBJ2-1; 9 nucleotides match TRBD2. V trimming: 0 bases; J trimming: 6 bases; junction bases outside the gene matches: 3. The CDR3 loop spans 15 amino acids. Germline V gives CDR1 SGHNT, CDR2 YENEEA. The CDR3 nucleotides read TGTGCCAGCAGCTTAGAGATAGCGGGAGTCAATGAGCAGTTCTTC. Its protein is CASSLEIAGVNEQFF.

This clone was seen a single time. This chain links TRBV27 with TRBJ1-4; D is uncertain. Trimming removed 3 bases at V and 8 bases at J, with 10 bases between. The CDR3 consists of 13 residues. Germline V gene data show CDR1 as MNHEY and CDR2 as SMNVEV (reference sequence). For the CDR3, the DNA is TGTGCCAGCAGTTTTTCGTCCAGAGAAAAACTGTTTTTT. The encoded protein is CASSFSSREKLFF.

The chain joins TRBV15 to TRBJ2-5, with D tentatively TRBD1 (6 bases). The CDR3 covers 15 residues. The V and J ends lost 3 bases and 2 bases respectively, with 13 bases between them. Germline CDR1 is LNHNV and CDR2 is YYDKDF (reference sequence). The CDR3 DNA reads as TGTGCCACCAGCAGGGACCAGGGACAACAAGAGACCCAGTACTTC. Its translation is CATSRDQGQQETQYF.

J is TRBJ2-2 and V is TRBV6-1; tentatively, D is TRBD2 (5 bases). The CDR3 totals 15 residues. The V end lost 4 bases, the J end lost 1 base, and 10 bases lay between the germline ends. CDR1 is MNHNS and CDR2 is SASEGT in the germline V gene. The CDR3 DNA sequence: TGTGCCAGCAGTGGAGGGATTTTGAACACCGGGGAGCTGTTTTTT. Translating gives CASSGGILNTGELFF.

This clone was recorded many times. This chain connects TRBV11-2 to TRBJ2-1; D may be TRBD1 (6 bases). V lost 1 base and J lost 5, with 12 bases in between. Germline V CDR1 and CDR2: SGHAT, FQNNGV. CDR3 size: 15 residues. The CDR3 protein is CASSLGGPGDNEQFF. The CDR3 DNA reads TGTGCCAGCAGCTTAGGGGGGCCCGGGGACAATGAGCAGTTCTTC.

A single count supports this clone. The CDR3 protein is CASTHRADSPLHF. The CDR3 nucleotides are TGTGCCAGTACCCACAGGGCCGACTCACCCCTCCACTTT. The rearrangement links TRBV19 to TRBJ1-6; perhaps TRBD1 as D (6 bases). The germline CDR1 and CDR2 sequences are LNHDA and SQIVND (reference sequence). This CDR3 has 13 amino acids. V was cut by 7 bases and J by 10 bases, with 14 bases left in between.

This clone was recorded a few times. The genes are TRBV21-1 and TRBJ2-3; the D segment call TRBD1 is taken from the table without a DNA check. TRBV21-1 is assigned pseudogene status. The CDR3 consists of 17 residues. The CDR3 loop reads CASSVQPGQGGPDTQYF. The CDR3 region has the DNA TGTGCCAGCAGCGTTCAACCGGGACAGGGGGGCCCAGATACGCAGTATTTT.

This clone was counted many times. The gene calls are TRBV12-5 and TRBJ2-7; D is undetermined. Germline V gene lookup returns CDR1 LGHNT and CDR2 FRNRAP. The V and J ends lost 7 bases and 3 bases respectively, with 4 bases between them. CDR3 length equals 10 residues. CDR3 in amino acids: CASANYEQYF. CDR3 DNA: TGTGCTAGTGCTAACTACGAGCAGTACTTC.

This chain joins TRBV25-1 and TRBJ2-5; D not certain. The CDR3 has 13 residues. CDR1 MGHDK and CDR2 SYGVNS come from the germline V gene. V lost 3 bases and J 4 bases, leaving 9 bases between the germline ends. The CDR3, as DNA: TGTGCCAGCAGTGACGAAAATAGAGAGACCCAGTACTTC. Its protein is CASSDENRETQYF.

This clone has only one observation. V gene TRBV28 combines with J gene TRBJ2-7; D is ambiguous. The CDR3 runs to 13 residues. Germline V gene data show CDR1 as MDHEN and CDR2 as SYDVKM. Trimming pared 6 bases from V and 3 bases from J, leaving 12 bases between. The CDR3 reads CASRQNSFYEQYF. The DNA for the CDR3 is TGTGCCAGCAGACAGAATTCCTTCTACGAGCAGTACTTC.

J is TRBJ2-7 and V is TRBV5-1, with D unclear. The CDR3 has 11 amino acids. Germline-derived CDR1 and CDR2 are SGHRS and YFSETQ. Trimming left V 5 bases short and J 3 bases short, with 6 bases between. The CDR3, as DNA: TGCGCCAGCAGGGGGATCTACGAGCAGTACTTC. Residues: CASRGIYEQYF.

V gene TRBV5-1 combines with J gene TRBJ1-6; 8 nucleotides align to TRBD1. The CDR3 covers 17 residues. The ends lost 4 bases at V and 1 base at J; junction bases unmatched: 7. Germline V gives CDR1 SGHRS, CDR2 YFSETQ. The CDR3 protein is CASSPRQGNSYNSPLHF. The DNA of the CDR3 is TGCGCCAGCAGCCCCAGACAGGGGAATTCCTATAATTCACCCCTCCACTTT.

In its sample, this clone was seen a few times. The J gene is TRBJ1-1, the V gene TRBV5-1, with 10 bases matching TRBD1. The length of the CDR3 is 17 residues. CDR1 is SGHRS and CDR2 is YFSETQ in the germline V gene. After removal of 2 bases from V and 5 bases from J, the junction contained 12 bases not matched to a gene. Here the CDR3 reads CASSFTGTGDGTTEAFF. The DNA for the CDR3 is TGCGCCAGCAGCTTTACCGGGACAGGGGATGGGACAACTGAAGCTTTCTTT.

This chain uses TRBV5-4 with TRBJ2-3; D not certain. V lost 0 bases to trimming and J lost 3 bases, with 5 bases between them. The CDR3 is 13 amino acids. The germline gives CDR1 SGHNT, CDR2 YYREEE (reference sequence). CDR3 amino acids: CASSLAGTDTQYF. The CDR3 region has the DNA TGTGCCAGCAGCTTGGCTGGAACAGATACGCAGTATTTT. The variable domain in full, with the rest retrieved from reference TRBV5-4 and TRBJ2-3, is ETGVTQSPTHLIKTRGQQVTLRCSSQSGHNTVSWYQQALGQGPQFIFQYYREEENGRGNFPPRFSGLQFPNYSSELNVNALELDDSALYLCASSLAGTDTQYFGPGTRLTVL.

The rearrangement joins TRBV7-2 to TRBJ2-2; D call uncertain. The CDR3 is 14 amino acids. V was trimmed by 4 bases and J by 0 bases, leaving 6 bases between them. Germline CDR1 is SGHTA and CDR2 is FQGNSA. The CDR3 DNA follows: TGTGCCAGCAGCTGGCCAACGAACACCGGGGAGCTGTTTTTT. Its protein product is CASSWPTNTGELFF.

In this sample, this clone turned up once. The rearrangement joins TRBV10-3 to TRBJ2-2; TRBD1 matches 7 bases. Germline V lookup: CDR1 ENHRY, CDR2 SYGVKD. The J segment lost 4 bases and the V segment lost 3 bases, leaving 5 bases of the junction unmatched. The CDR3 runs 15 residues. The CDR3 DNA follows: TGTGCCATCAGTGACGCAGGGGGTAGCACCGGGGAGCTGTTTTTT. As protein: CAISDAGGSTGELFF.

This chain uses TRBV9 with TRBJ2-1, with 8 bases lining up with TRBD2. The CDR3 contains 15 residues. Losses at the gene ends were 0 bases for V and 6 bases for J; bases not matched to a gene: 5. Per germline, CDR1 SGDLS and CDR2 YYNGEE. CDR3 protein: CASSVGGGGSNEQFF. As DNA, the CDR3 is TGTGCCAGCAGCGTAGGAGGCGGGGGGTCCAATGAGCAGTTCTTC. The full variable domain, its missing parts supplied by reference TRBV9 and TRBJ2-1, is DSGVTQTPKHLITATGQRVTLRCSPRSGDLSVYWYQQSLDQGLQFLIQYYNGEERAKGNILERFSAQQFPDLHSELNLSSLELGDSALYFCASSVGGGGSNEQFFGPGTRLTVL.